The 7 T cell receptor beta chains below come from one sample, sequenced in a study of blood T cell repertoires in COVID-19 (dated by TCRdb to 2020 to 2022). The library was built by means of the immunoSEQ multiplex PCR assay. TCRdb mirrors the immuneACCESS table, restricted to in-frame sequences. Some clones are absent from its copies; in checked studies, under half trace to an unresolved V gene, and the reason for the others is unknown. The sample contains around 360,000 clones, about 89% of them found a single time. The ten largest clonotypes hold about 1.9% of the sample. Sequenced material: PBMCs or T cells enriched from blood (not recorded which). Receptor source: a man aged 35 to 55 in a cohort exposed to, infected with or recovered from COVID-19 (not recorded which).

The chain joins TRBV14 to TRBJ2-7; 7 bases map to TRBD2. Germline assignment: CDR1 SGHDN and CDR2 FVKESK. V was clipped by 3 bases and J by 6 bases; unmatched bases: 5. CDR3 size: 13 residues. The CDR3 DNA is TGTGCCAGCAGCCATTTCTCGGGGGGCGAGCAGTACTTC. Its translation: CASSHFSGGEQYF.

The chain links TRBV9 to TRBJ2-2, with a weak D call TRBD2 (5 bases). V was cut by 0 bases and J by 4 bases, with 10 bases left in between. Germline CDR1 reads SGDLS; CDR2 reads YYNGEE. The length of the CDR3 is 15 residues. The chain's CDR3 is CASSVGGSGTGELFF. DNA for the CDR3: TGTGCCAGCAGCGTAGGAGGGTCGGGCACCGGGGAGCTGTTTTTT. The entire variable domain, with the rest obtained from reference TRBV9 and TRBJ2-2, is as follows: DSGVTQTPKHLITATGQRVTLRCSPRSGDLSVYWYQQSLDQGLQFLIQYYNGEERAKGNILERFSAQQFPDLHSELNLSSLELGDSALYFCASSVGGSGTGELFFGEGSRLTVL.

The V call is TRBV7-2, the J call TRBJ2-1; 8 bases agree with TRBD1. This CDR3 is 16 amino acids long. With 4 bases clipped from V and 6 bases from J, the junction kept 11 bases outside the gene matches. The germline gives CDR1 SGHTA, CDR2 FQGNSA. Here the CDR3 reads CASSSDYGTGANEQFF. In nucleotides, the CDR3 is TGTGCCAGCAGCTCAGACTACGGGACAGGAGCCAATGAGCAGTTCTTC.

The CDR3 region has the DNA TGCAGTGCTAGTTTAGTGAATAATGAAAAACTGTTTTTT. Its protein product is CSASLVNNEKLFF. The chain has TRBV20-1 and TRBJ1-4; the D is unclear. Germline assignment: CDR1 DFQATT and CDR2 SNEGSKA (reference sequence). The CDR3 is made up of 13 amino acids. Trimming cost V 3 bases and J 4 bases, with 9 bases left between them.

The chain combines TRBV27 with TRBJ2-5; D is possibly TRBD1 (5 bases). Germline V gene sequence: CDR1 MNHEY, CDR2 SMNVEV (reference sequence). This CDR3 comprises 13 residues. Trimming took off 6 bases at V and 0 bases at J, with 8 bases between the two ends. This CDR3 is CASRYRYQETQYF. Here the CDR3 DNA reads TGTGCCAGCAGGTACAGGTACCAAGAGACCCAGTACTTC.

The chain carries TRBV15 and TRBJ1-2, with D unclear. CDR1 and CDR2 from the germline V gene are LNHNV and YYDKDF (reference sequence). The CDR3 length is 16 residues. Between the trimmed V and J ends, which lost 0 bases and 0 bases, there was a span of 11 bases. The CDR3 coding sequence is TGTGCCACCAGCAGAGATAGGAGTTTAGCTAACTATGGCTACACCTTC. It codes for CATSRDRSLANYGYTF.

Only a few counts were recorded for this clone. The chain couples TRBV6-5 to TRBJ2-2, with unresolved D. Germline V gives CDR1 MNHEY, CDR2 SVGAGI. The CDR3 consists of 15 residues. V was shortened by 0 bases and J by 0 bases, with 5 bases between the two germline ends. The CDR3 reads CASSYSRSNTGELFF. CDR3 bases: TGTGCCAGCAGTTACTCTCGTTCGAACACCGGGGAGCTGTTTTTT.